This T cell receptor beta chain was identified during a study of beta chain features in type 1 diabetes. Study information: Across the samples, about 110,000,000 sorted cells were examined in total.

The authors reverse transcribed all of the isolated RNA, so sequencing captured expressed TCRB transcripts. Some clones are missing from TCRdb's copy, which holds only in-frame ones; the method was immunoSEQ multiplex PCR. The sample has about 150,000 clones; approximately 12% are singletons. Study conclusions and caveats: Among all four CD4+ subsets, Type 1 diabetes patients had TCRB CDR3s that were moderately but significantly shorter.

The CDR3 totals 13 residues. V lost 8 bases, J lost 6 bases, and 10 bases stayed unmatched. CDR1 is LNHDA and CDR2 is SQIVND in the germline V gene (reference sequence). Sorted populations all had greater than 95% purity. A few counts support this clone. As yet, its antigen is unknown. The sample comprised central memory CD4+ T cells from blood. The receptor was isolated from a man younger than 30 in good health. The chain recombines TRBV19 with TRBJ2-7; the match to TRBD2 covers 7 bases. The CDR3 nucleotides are TGTGCCAGTCAGCGGGGCCATGCGGGCGAGCAGTACTTC. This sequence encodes CASQRGHAGEQYF. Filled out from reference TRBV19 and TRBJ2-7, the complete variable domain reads DGGITQSPKYLFRKEGQNVTLSCEQNLNHDAMYWYRQDPGQGLRLIYYSQIVNDFQKGDIAEGYSVSREKKESFPLTVTSAQKNPTAFYLCASQRGHAGEQYFGPGTRLTVT.